This T cell receptor beta chain was retrieved from a study of blood T cell repertoires in COVID-19. As for the study in general: The samples span acute and convalescent COVID-19 from the United States, Italy and Spain.

Cohorts were assigned according to the clinical history that participants reported. Contact with a PCR-confirmed or clinician-diagnosed COVID-19 case occurred within 2 weeks of entry. Germline-derived CDR1 and CDR2 are SGHRS and YFSETQ. J lost 7 bases, V lost 6 bases, and 12 bases had no gene match. CDR3 length: 15 residues. Only in-frame clones appear in the TCRdb table, and some are missing; sequencing was by immunoSEQ multiplex PCR. The data show under 450,000 clones, with approximately 90% seen just once and about 0.78% held by the top ten. Sample: PBMCs or T cells enriched from blood (not recorded which). The chain carries TRBV5-1 and TRBJ1-4; TRBD1 aligns across 7 bases. The clonotype originates from a woman aged 40 to 49 who had been exposed to COVID-19. For the CDR3, the DNA is TGCGCCAGCAAATCTGAGACAGGGTTTCTTGAAAAACTGTTTTTT. Its translation: CASKSETGFLEKLFF.